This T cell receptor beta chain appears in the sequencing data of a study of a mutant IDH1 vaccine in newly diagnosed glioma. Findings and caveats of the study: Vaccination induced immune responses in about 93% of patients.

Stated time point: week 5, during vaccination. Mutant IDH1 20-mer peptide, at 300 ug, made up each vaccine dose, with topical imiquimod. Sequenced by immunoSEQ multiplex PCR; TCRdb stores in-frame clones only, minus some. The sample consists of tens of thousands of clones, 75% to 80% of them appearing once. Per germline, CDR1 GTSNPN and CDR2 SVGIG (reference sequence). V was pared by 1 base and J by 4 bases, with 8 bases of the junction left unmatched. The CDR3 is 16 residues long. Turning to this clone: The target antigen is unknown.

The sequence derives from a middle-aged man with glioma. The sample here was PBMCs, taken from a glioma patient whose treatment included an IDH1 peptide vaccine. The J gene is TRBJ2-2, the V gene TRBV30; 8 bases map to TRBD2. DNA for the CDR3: TGTGCCTGGAGTGGTTGGCGGGGGGCGGGCACCGGGGAGCTGTTTTTT. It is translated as CAWSGWRGAGTGELFF.